The text below deals with one TCR beta chain. Its cognate antigen is unknown. At one end, the junction sequence differs from germline, possibly due to a read error. Primers: 60 Vbeta forward and 13 Jbeta reverse. Some clones are missing from TCRdb's copy, which holds only in-frame ones; the method was immunoSEQ multiplex PCR. This table has around 150,000 clones, around four fifths appearing once. These data come from a study of cytomegalovirus exposure and HLA in healthy donors. General study findings and limits: Analysis performed later found 16,000 or so TCR beta sequences associated with HLA alleles at 0.05 false discovery rate.

This CDR3 region has 15 residues. CDR1 and CDR2 (germline): SEHNR, FQNEAQ (reference sequence). The specimen sequenced was PBMCs. The clonotype was recovered from a woman aged 18-29 years in good health and CMV-seronegative. This chain links TRBV7-9 with TRBJ2-7; 8 positions match TRBD1. In DNA form, the CDR3 reads TGTTCCAGCAGCACCCCGGGACAGGACTCCTACGAGCAGTACTTC. It yields the protein CSSSTPGQDSYEQYF. The complete variable domain, with remaining parts taken from reference TRBV7-9 and TRBJ2-7, reads DTGVSQNPRHKITKRGQNVTFRCDPISEHNRLYWYRQTLGQGPEFLTYFQNEAQLEKSRLLSDRFSAERPKGSFSTLEIQRTEQGDSAMYLCSSSTPGQDSYEQYFGPGTRLTVT.